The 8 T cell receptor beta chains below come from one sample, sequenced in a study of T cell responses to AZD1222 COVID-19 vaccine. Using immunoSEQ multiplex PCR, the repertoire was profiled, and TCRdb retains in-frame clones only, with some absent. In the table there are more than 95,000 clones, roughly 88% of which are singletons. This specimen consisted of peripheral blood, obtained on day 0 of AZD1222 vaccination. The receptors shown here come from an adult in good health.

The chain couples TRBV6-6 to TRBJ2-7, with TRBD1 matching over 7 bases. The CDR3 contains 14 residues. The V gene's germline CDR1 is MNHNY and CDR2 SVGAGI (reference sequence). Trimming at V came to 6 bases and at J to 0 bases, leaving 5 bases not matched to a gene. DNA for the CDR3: TGTGCCAGCAGCAGGGACAGCTTCTCCTACGAGCAGTACTTC. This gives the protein CASSRDSFSYEQYF.

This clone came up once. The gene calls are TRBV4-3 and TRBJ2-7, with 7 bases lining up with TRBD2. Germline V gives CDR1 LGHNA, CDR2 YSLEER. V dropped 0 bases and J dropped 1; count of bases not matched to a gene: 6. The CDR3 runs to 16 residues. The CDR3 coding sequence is TGCGCCAGCAGCCAAGAAATTGCTAGCGGTTCCTACGAGCAGTACTTC. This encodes CASSQEIASGSYEQYF.

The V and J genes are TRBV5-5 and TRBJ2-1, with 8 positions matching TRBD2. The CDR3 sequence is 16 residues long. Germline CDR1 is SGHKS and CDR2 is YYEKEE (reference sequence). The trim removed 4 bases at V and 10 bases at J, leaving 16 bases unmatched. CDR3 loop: CASSPPGGLGLAEQFF. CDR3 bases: TGTGCCAGCAGCCCCCCTGGGGGACTAGGACTTGCCGAGCAGTTCTTC.

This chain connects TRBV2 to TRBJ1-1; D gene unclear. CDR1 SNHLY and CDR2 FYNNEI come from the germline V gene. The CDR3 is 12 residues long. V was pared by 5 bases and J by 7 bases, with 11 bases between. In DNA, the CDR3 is TGTGCCAGCAGTCTCCCGGGAAATGAAGCTTTCTTT. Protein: CASSLPGNEAFF.

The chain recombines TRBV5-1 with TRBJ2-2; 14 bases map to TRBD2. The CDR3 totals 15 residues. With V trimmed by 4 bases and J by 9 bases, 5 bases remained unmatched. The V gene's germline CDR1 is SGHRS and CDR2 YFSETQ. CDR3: CASSSGTSGSRELFF. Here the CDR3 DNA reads TGCGCCAGCAGCAGTGGGACTAGCGGGAGTCGGGAGCTGTTTTTT.

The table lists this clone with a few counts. The CDR3 loop is CASNLVGTEVRGYTF. In nucleotides, the CDR3 is TGTGCCAGCAATCTTGTGGGGACAGAAGTAAGGGGCTACACCTTC. The J gene is TRBJ1-2, the V gene TRBV2; 7 positions agree with TRBD1. V shed 7 bases and J 8 bases; nucleotides not matched to a gene: 16. CDR1 is SNHLY and CDR2 is FYNNEI in the germline V gene. This CDR3 comprises 15 residues.

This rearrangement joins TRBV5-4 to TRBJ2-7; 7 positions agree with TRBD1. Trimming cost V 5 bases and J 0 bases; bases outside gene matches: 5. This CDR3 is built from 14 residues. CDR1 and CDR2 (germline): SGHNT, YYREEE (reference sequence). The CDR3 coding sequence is TGTGCCAGCAGTCCGACAGGGAACTCCTACGAGCAGTACTTC. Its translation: CASSPTGNSYEQYF.

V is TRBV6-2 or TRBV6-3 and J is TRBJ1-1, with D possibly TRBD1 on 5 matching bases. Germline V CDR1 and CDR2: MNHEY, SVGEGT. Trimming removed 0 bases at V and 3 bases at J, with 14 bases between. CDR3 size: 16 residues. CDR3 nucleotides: TGTGCCAGCAGTTACTCGCTCTCCCTGGGGGACACTGAAGCTTTCTTT. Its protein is CASSYSLSLGDTEAFF.